These 30 T cell receptor beta chains share one sample of origin, sequenced in a study of cytotoxic CD8 clonotypes in ibrutinib-treated CLL. Using immunoSEQ multiplex PCR, the repertoire was profiled, and TCRdb retains in-frame clones only, with some absent. The repertoire holds under 300,000 clones, 70% seen once, with 15% to 17% in the top ten. The material was PBMCs, obtained after 24 months of ibrutinib treatment. The receptors shown here come from a human donor with chronic lymphocytic leukemia.

As for this clone: Compared with germline, one end of the junction differs, possibly owing to a read error. This chain's CDR3 is CSARDGPF. In DNA form, the CDR3 reads TGCAGTGCTAGAGATGGCCCGTTC. The chain uses TRBV20-1 and TRBJ1-2; D ambiguous. This CDR3 comprises 8 residues. In germline, CDR1 is DFQATT, CDR2 SNEGSKA (reference sequence).

The chain combines TRBV28 with TRBJ2-3; tentatively, D is TRBD2 (7 bases). Trimming stripped 6 bases from V and 4 bases from J, with 14 bases between. The CDR3 runs to 14 residues. Germline lookup yields CDR1 MDHEN and CDR2 SYDVKM. In DNA, the CDR3 is TGTGCCAGCAGAAGGGGGGGGGCAGCAGATACGCAGTATTTT. It yields the protein CASRRGGAADTQYF.

The rearrangement links TRBV28 to TRBJ1-2; 7 bases agree with TRBD1. Germline CDR1 and CDR2: MDHEN and SYDVKM. CDR3 size: 15 residues. J gave up 8 bases and V 5 bases, and 14 bases lay outside the gene matches. CDR3 sequence reads: CASSTFETGRLGYTF. The CDR3 DNA reads TGTGCCAGCAGTACATTTGAGACAGGGAGGTTGGGCTACACCTTC.

V usage is TRBV18 and J usage is TRBJ1-5, with D perhaps TRBD1 (5 bases). The CDR3 runs 13 residues. CDR1 is KGHSH, CDR2 LQKENI, per germline. Trimming pared 9 bases from V and 4 bases from J, leaving 13 bases between. Written as DNA, the CDR3 is TGTGCCAGGTCGGGGACGGAGAATCAGCCCCAGCATTTT. Translated: CARSGTENQPQHF.

The V gene is TRBV5-4, the J gene TRBJ1-1; 7 bases fit TRBD1. Trimming at V came to 5 bases and at J to 4 bases, leaving 11 bases not matched to a gene. The CDR3 loop spans 15 amino acids. In germline, CDR1 is SGHNT, CDR2 YYREEE (reference sequence). The CDR3 loop reads CASSLPQGRVTEAFF. DNA for the CDR3: TGTGCCAGCAGTCTCCCACAGGGGCGGGTCACTGAAGCTTTCTTT.

The chain carries TRBV29-1 and TRBJ1-4; D not resolved. Germline V lookup: CDR1 SQVTM, CDR2 ANQGSEA. V lost 4 bases and J 6 bases, leaving 12 bases between the germline ends. The CDR3 consists of 13 residues. The CDR3 reads CSVAERSHEKLFF. The CDR3 DNA reads TGCAGCGTTGCGGAGAGATCTCATGAAAAACTGTTTTTT.

The chain is built from TRBV5-1 and TRBJ2-7; D call uncertain. The CDR3 totals 14 residues. With 7 bases removed from V and 2 bases from J, the gap between germline ends came to 16 bases. The germline gives CDR1 SGHRS, CDR2 YFSETQ. CDR3 nucleotide sequence: TGCGCCAGCGGATCAGGCGCACCGACCTACGAGCAGTACTTC. This gives the protein CASGSGAPTYEQYF.

The J gene is TRBJ2-5, the V gene TRBV18; the D gene is possibly TRBD2 (7 bases). The CDR3 runs to 15 residues. Germline V CDR1 and CDR2: KGHSH, LQKENI. Trimming stripped 5 bases from V and 5 bases from J, with 18 bases between. The CDR3, as DNA: TGTGCCAGCTCATCCACCCCGGGGGGCCTGGAGACCCAGTACTTC. Translation gives CASSSTPGGLETQYF.

This clone turned up a few times. V is TRBV4-2 and J is TRBJ2-7, with a possible D match to TRBD1 (5 bases). The CDR3 spans 12 residues. The germline V and J ends were trimmed by 0 bases and 13 bases, with 13 bases remaining between them. Germline V gene sequence: CDR1 LGHNA, CDR2 YNFKEQ. In nucleotides, the CDR3 is TGTGCCAGCAGCCAAGATACGCGCAGGGTCTACTTC. Protein sequence: CASSQDTRRVYF.

Points on this clone: An end of the junction does not agree with germline; a read error may underlie this. The rearrangement joins TRBV7-7 to TRBJ2-2; 7 bases map to TRBD2. CDR1 and CDR2 (germline): SSHAT, FNYEAQ (reference sequence). The CDR3 runs 17 residues. The CDR3 coding sequence is TGTGCTAGCAGCGCACTTGGGGGGGAGTCCAACACCGGGGAGCTGTTTTTT. Its translation is CASSALGGESNTGELFF.

The CDR3 region is CASRVGLAGGGEQFF. The CDR3 coding sequence is TGTGCCAGCAGAGTAGGACTAGCGGGAGGAGGGGAGCAGTTCTTC. This chain joins TRBV6-5 and TRBJ2-1; 14 bases match TRBD2. Germline V gives CDR1 MNHEY, CDR2 SVGAGI. The ends lost 6 bases at V and 10 bases at J; junction bases unmatched: 8. The CDR3 has 15 residues.

The chain recombines TRBV27 with TRBJ2-7; D call uncertain. Germline V CDR1 and CDR2: MNHEY, SMNVEV (reference sequence). V lost 8 bases, J lost 0 bases, and 8 bases lay in between. This CDR3 comprises 12 residues. CDR3 loop: CASLSPSYEQYF. The CDR3 coding sequence is TGTGCCAGCCTGTCTCCCTCCTACGAGCAGTACTTC.

The chain employs TRBV27 and TRBJ2-1; 10 nucleotides line up with TRBD2. With V trimmed by 3 bases and J by 10 bases, 12 bases remained unmatched. This CDR3 region has 16 residues. From germline, CDR1 is MNHEY and CDR2 SMNVEV (reference sequence). As DNA, the CDR3 is TGTGCCAGCAGTTTGCAGCTAGCGGGAGCCCCCAGGGAGCAGTTCTTC. Protein: CASSLQLAGAPREQFF.

V is TRBV28 and J is TRBJ2-3, with D perhaps matching TRBD2 (5 bases). This CDR3 region has 13 residues. Germline V gene sequence: CDR1 MDHEN, CDR2 SYDVKM. Between the trimmed V and J ends, which lost 5 bases and 9 bases, there was a span of 15 bases. The CDR3 sequence: CASSAPDWATQYF. Written as DNA, the CDR3 is TGTGCCAGCAGTGCGCCGGACTGGGCAACGCAGTATTTT.

There are a few counts of this clone. This chain links TRBV25-1 with TRBJ1-2; D call uncertain. Germline V gives CDR1 MGHDK, CDR2 SYGVNS. The CDR3 is 11 amino acids. V was cut by 4 bases and J by 7 bases, with 7 bases left in between. CDR3 region: CASSGEVGYTF. CDR3 coding DNA: TGTGCCAGCAGTGGCGAAGTTGGCTACACCTTC.

The rearrangement joins TRBV28 to TRBJ2-3; unclear D gene. Trimming shortened V by 1 base and J by 14 bases, and 13 bases separated the two germline ends. The CDR3 runs to 12 residues. CDR1 is MDHEN, CDR2 SYDVKM, per germline. The CDR3: CASSLSPLLRYF. In DNA, the CDR3 is TGTGCCAGCAGTTTATCCCCCTTGCTTCGGTATTTT.

The chain combines TRBV2 with TRBJ1-2, with D perhaps matching TRBD1 (5 bases). This CDR3 is built from 13 residues. Germline-derived CDR1 and CDR2 are SNHLY and FYNNEI. The V and J ends lost 9 bases and 4 bases respectively, with 15 bases between them. CDR3 nucleotide sequence: TGTGCCAGTAGGGGCTTATTGGGCTATGGCTACACCTTC. Translated: CASRGLLGYGYTF.

This clone was recorded a few times. The chain couples TRBV6-6 to TRBJ2-7, with D possibly matching TRBD2 (5 bases). This CDR3 region has 12 residues. V was trimmed by 6 bases and J by 7 bases, leaving 13 bases between them. Germline V lookup: CDR1 MNHNY, CDR2 SVGAGI (reference sequence). The CDR3 bases are TGTGCCAGCAGCTCACCCCGGGGAGAGCAGTACTTC. Its protein is CASSSPRGEQYF.

J is TRBJ1-1 and V is TRBV7-2; 7 bases map to TRBD1. Per germline, CDR1 SGHTA and CDR2 FQGNSA. CDR3 length equals 13 residues. With 5 bases clipped from V and 3 bases from J, the junction kept 3 bases outside the gene matches. The CDR3 DNA is TGTGCCAGCAGCACTCAGGGGGACACTGAAGCTTTCTTT. This gives the protein CASSTQGDTEAFF. Full variable domain (rest looked up from reference TRBV7-2 and TRBJ1-1): GAGVSQSPSNKVTEKGKDVELRCDPISGHTALYWYRQSLGQGLEFLIYFQGNSAPDKSGLPSDRFSAERTGGSVSTLTIQRTQQEDSAVYLCASSTQGDTEAFFGQGTRLTVV.

The chain couples TRBV6-6 to TRBJ1-1, with D tentatively TRBD1 (5 bases). This CDR3 is 11 amino acids long. Germline lookup yields CDR1 MNHNY and CDR2 SVGAGI (reference sequence). V gave up 7 bases and J gave up 8 bases, with 11 bases separating them. CDR3 bases: TGTGCCAGCAACTCCGAGGGGGAAGCTTTCTTT. It is translated as CASNSEGEAFF.

The chain couples TRBV10-3 to TRBJ1-5; 7 nucleotides agree with TRBD1. Germline CDR1 is ENHRY and CDR2 is SYGVKD. The CDR3 runs 17 residues. The V gene end was trimmed by 3 bases and the J gene end by 2 bases; junction bases not matched to a gene: 10. CDR3 sequence (DNA): TGTGCCATCAGTGATCCCGAACAGGGGATAGGCAATCAGCCCCAGCATTTT. This encodes CAISDPEQGIGNQPQHF.

The CDR3 sequence: CASSSPPWAGELFF. As DNA, the CDR3 is TGTGCCAGCAGTTCCCCGCCCTGGGCCGGGGAGCTGTTTTTT. The chain couples TRBV28 to TRBJ2-2; D gene ambiguous. The CDR3 has 14 residues. V lost 4 bases and J 6 bases, leaving 12 bases between the germline ends. Germline CDR1 is MDHEN and CDR2 is SYDVKM.

In the case of this clone: In the same sample, other DNA sequences code for this CDR3. The chain recombines TRBV27 with TRBJ2-5; 9 nucleotides align to TRBD2. Germline CDR1 reads MNHEY; CDR2 reads SMNVEV (reference sequence). The CDR3 consists of 15 residues. V dropped 6 bases and J dropped 1; count of bases not matched to a gene: 6. CDR3 protein: CASSWGGRAQETQYF. Here the CDR3 DNA reads TGTGCCAGCAGCTGGGGCGGGAGGGCCCAAGAGACCCAGTACTTC.

This clone is a singleton in its sample. The rearrangement uses TRBV29-1 and TRBJ2-5; D gene unclear. This CDR3 is built from 10 residues. CDR1 and CDR2 from the germline V gene are SQVTM and ANQGSEA. With 3 bases removed from V and 9 bases from J, the gap between germline ends came to 8 bases. CDR3 protein: CSVEVGSQYF. The DNA of the CDR3 is TGCAGCGTTGAGGTGGGGTCCCAGTACTTC.

V gene TRBV9 combines with J gene TRBJ2-7; D might be TRBD1 (6 bases). V lost 4 bases and J lost 7, with 18 bases in between. Germline V lookup: CDR1 SGDLS, CDR2 YYNGEE. CDR3 length equals 14 residues. The CDR3 bases are TGTGCCAGCAGCAGACGAGAGGGGGTGTGGGAGCAGTACTTC. It codes for CASSRREGVWEQYF.

The chain joins TRBV29-1 to TRBJ2-3, with 8 bases aligning to TRBD2. This CDR3 contains 13 residues. The junction had 7 bases not matched to a gene; V was cut back by 8 bases and J by 3 bases. Germline CDR1 and CDR2: SQVTM and ANQGSEA. The CDR3 reads CSHREGGTDTQYF. Written as DNA, the CDR3 is TGCAGCCACCGGGAGGGAGGAACAGATACGCAGTATTTT.

This chain joins TRBV6-6 and TRBJ2-5, with a weak D call TRBD1 (6 bases). V shed 0 bases and J shed 7 bases, with 12 bases lying between them. CDR1 and CDR2 from the germline V gene are MNHNY and SVGAGI (reference sequence). This CDR3 is built from 14 residues. The CDR3 DNA sequence: TGTGCCAGCAGTTACTCCACAGGGAAGGGGACCCAGTACTTC. It codes for CASSYSTGKGTQYF.

The chain employs TRBV6-6 and TRBJ2-7, with TRBD2 identical over 7 bases. The CDR3 runs 15 residues. Per the germline V gene, CDR1 is MNHNY and CDR2 is SVGAGI (reference sequence). V lost 8 bases, J lost 3 bases, and 13 bases stayed unmatched. CDR3 amino acids: CASLPLAGTGYEQYF. As DNA, the CDR3 is TGTGCCAGCTTGCCCTTAGCGGGCACGGGCTACGAGCAGTACTTC.

This sequence joins TRBV7-3 and TRBJ2-1, with D possibly called TRBD1 or TRBD2 (7 bases each). V lost 5 bases, J lost 5 bases, and 16 bases lay in between. Germline V lookup: CDR1 SGHTA, CDR2 FQGTGA. The CDR3 covers 15 residues. The CDR3: CASSLQGGTDNEQFF. The CDR3 DNA follows: TGTGCCAGCAGCCTACAGGGAGGGACAGACAATGAGCAGTTCTTC.

The chain is built from TRBV4-1 and TRBJ2-1; the D is unclear. Germline V CDR1 and CDR2: MGHRA, YSYEKL. The germline V and J ends were trimmed by 2 bases and 2 bases, with 16 bases remaining between them. The length of the CDR3 is 17 residues. The CDR3 DNA sequence: TGCGCCAGCAGCCAAAGAACTCCGGGCGACCCCTACAATGAGCAGTTCTTC. Its protein product is CASSQRTPGDPYNEQFF.